This passage covers 7 T cell receptor beta chains from one sample sequenced in a study of blood T cell repertoires in COVID-19. The assay was immunoSEQ multiplex PCR, and TCRdb's table has in-frame clones only and misses some. The top ten hold roughly a fifth of the sample, which has approximately 90,000 clones, roughly 78% seen once. The specimen was peripheral blood. These receptors were collected from a woman of 80 years or more with acute or convalescent COVID-19.

The chain links TRBV5-1 to TRBJ2-3, with D hard to call. The CDR3 has 12 residues. Germline assignment: CDR1 SGHRS and CDR2 YFSETQ. Trimming removed 0 bases from V and 6 bases from J, with 5 bases in between. CDR3 residues: CASSLVRDTQYF. CDR3 coding DNA: TGCGCCAGCAGCTTGGTCAGGGATACGCAGTATTTT.

CDR3 nucleotide sequence: TGTGCCAGCAGTAAGGCCCGGGGCACTGAAGCTTTCTTT. Translating it yields CASSKARGTEAFF. The V call is TRBV6-5, the J call TRBJ1-1; D call uncertain. Germline CDR1 and CDR2: MNHEY and SVGAGI. The CDR3 runs 13 residues. V was pared by 5 bases and J by 4 bases, with 11 bases between.

The chain couples TRBV18 to TRBJ2-7; TRBD2 agrees at 10 bases. Unmatched junction bases numbered 7, after V lost 3 bases and J lost 5 bases. Germline loops: CDR1 KGHSH, CDR2 LQKENI. This CDR3 is 15 amino acids long. Here the CDR3 DNA reads TGTGCCAGCTCACCCGGACTAGCGGAGAATGACGAGCAGTACTTC. Translated, it gives CASSPGLAENDEQYF. Supplemented by reference TRBV18 and TRBJ2-7, the full variable domain reads NAGVMQNPRHLVRRRGQEARLRCSPMKGHSHVYWYRQLPEEGLKFMVYLQKENIIDESGMPKERFSAEFPKEGPSILRIQQVVRGDSAAYFCASSPGLAENDEQYFGPGTRLTVT.

The V and J genes are TRBV9 and TRBJ2-1; 8 nucleotides match TRBD2. V lost 2 bases, J lost 4 bases, and 2 bases stayed unmatched. CDR1 and CDR2 from the germline V gene are SGDLS and YYNGEE. The CDR3 consists of 14 residues. CDR3 amino acids: CASSVRGAYNEQFF. DNA of the CDR3: TGTGCCAGCAGCGTGCGGGGGGCGTACAATGAGCAGTTCTTC.

The rearrangement uses TRBV7-8 and TRBJ2-1; TRBD2 agrees at 10 bases. Germline loops: CDR1 SGHVS, CDR2 FQNEAQ. The CDR3 is 17 amino acids. The junction had 8 bases not matched to a gene; V was cut back by 2 bases and J by 4 bases. The CDR3 region has the DNA TGTGCCAGCAGCTTACTCGCTAGCGGGGGTAAATACAATGAGCAGTTCTTC. This encodes CASSLLASGGKYNEQFF.

There are a few counts of this clone. The chain recombines TRBV3-1 (or the pseudogene TRBV3-2) with TRBJ2-6; 8 positions match TRBD2. Trimming at V came to 6 bases and at J to 0 bases, leaving 4 bases not matched to a gene. In germline, CDR1 is LGHDT, CDR2 YNNKEL (reference sequence). This CDR3 is 16 amino acids long. The chain's CDR3 is CASRGLGVSGANVLTF. In DNA form, the CDR3 reads TGTGCCAGCAGGGGACTAGGGGTCTCTGGGGCCAACGTCCTGACTTTC.

The genes are TRBV11-2 and TRBJ2-5; 10 positions match TRBD2. The CDR3 has 16 amino acids. Trimming cost V 4 bases and J 1 base; bases outside gene matches: 6. Germline V CDR1 and CDR2: SGHAT, FQNNGV. The CDR3: CASSYTSGNLQETQYF. DNA for the CDR3: TGTGCCAGCAGCTATACTAGCGGGAATCTCCAAGAGACCCAGTACTTC.